This T cell receptor (beta chain) was captured by sequencing in a study of blood T cell repertoires in COVID-19. CDR1 is SGHAT and CDR2 is FQDESV in the germline V gene (reference sequence). The CDR3 covers 12 residues. Trimming removed 10 bases at V and 2 bases at J, with 11 bases between. Generated by immunoSEQ multiplex PCR, the TCRdb table keeps only in-frame clones and is missing some. The profile covers about 59,000 clones, with roughly 85% appearing a single time and approximately 3.5% taken by the ten largest. The receptor comes from a man between 60 and 75 years old with acute or convalescent COVID-19. Sequencing was done on a sample of peripheral blood. The V and J genes are TRBV11-1 and TRBJ1-2; D not resolved. The CDR3 reads CATRAGNYGYTF. The CDR3 region has the DNA TGTGCCACCAGAGCGGGAAACTATGGCTACACCTTC. Full variable domain (outside the CDR3, taken from reference TRBV11-1 and TRBJ1-2): EAEVAQSPRYKITEKSQAVAFWCDPISGHATLYWYRQILGQGPELLVQFQDESVVDDSQLPKDRFSAERLKGVDSTLKIQPAELGDSAMYLCATRAGNYGYTFGSGTRLTVV.